What follows are 8 T cell receptor beta chains derived from one specimen sequenced in a study of blood T cells in healthy people across ages. The authors ran a second PCR of 7 to 11 cycles using a sample-barcoded 5' primer and a J-beta primer mix. MiXCR, run by TCRdb on the 5' RACE reads, gives a single entry per CDR3 protein. The table includes hundreds of thousands of distinct CDR3 sequences, approximately 30% detected once. Sequenced sample: blood. The receptors were gathered from a woman of 80 years or more in good health.

This clonotype was observed many times. The V call is TRBV7-9, the J call TRBJ1-5; D not certain. Trimming shortened V by 5 bases and J by 4 bases, and 15 bases separated the two germline ends. The length of the CDR3 is 15 residues. Germline V CDR1 and CDR2: SEHNR, FQNEAQ (reference sequence). The CDR3 reads CASSRTGSVNQPQHF. In nucleotides, the CDR3 is TGTGCCAGCAGCCGGACGGGGAGCGTAAATCAGCCCCAGCATTTT.

This clonotype was found once. This chain connects TRBV10-3 to TRBJ2-7, with 7 bases fitting TRBD2. From germline, CDR1 is ENHRY and CDR2 SYGVKD. Trimming at V came to 6 bases and at J to 7 bases, leaving 12 bases not matched to a gene. The CDR3 loop spans 14 amino acids. This CDR3 is CAIRVRGGVEEQYF. The DNA for the CDR3 is TGTGCCATCAGGGTACGCGGGGGAGTCGAAGAGCAGTACTTC.

This clonotype was counted many times. This chain uses TRBV2 with TRBJ2-7; D remains unclear. Trimming shortened V by 11 bases and J by 0 bases, and 11 bases separated the two germline ends. This CDR3 has 12 amino acids. Germline CDR1 SNHLY, CDR2 FYNNEI. The CDR3 coding sequence is TGTGCCGCGCGAAGGGACTCCTACGAGCAGTACTTC. Translated, it gives CAARRDSYEQYF.

In its sample, this clonotype was seen many times. The chain is built from TRBV4-3 and TRBJ2-5; 10 bases are shared with TRBD1. CDR1 and CDR2 (germline): LGHNA, YSLEER. V was clipped by 0 bases and J by 6 bases; unmatched bases: 7. There are 16 residues in the CDR3. The CDR3, as DNA: TGCGCCAGCAGCCAAGAGAGACAGGGGGCGAGTCAGACCCAGTACTTC. Translation gives CASSQERQGASQTQYF.

This clonotype came up many times. The chain links TRBV7-3 to TRBJ1-5; D not certain. CDR3 length: 12 residues. Germline CDR1 is SGHTA and CDR2 is FQGTGA. Trimming cost V 7 bases and J 0 bases, with 4 bases left between them. Here the CDR3 DNA reads TGTGCCAGCACAGATAGCAATCAGCCCCAGCATTTT. This codes for CASTDSNQPQHF.

In this sample, this clonotype turned up many times. The V call is TRBV12-3 or TRBV12-4, the J call TRBJ1-4; D uncertain. There are 14 residues in the CDR3. Deletions cut 5 bases from V and 0 bases from J, with 7 bases between. The CDR3 reads CASSRVATNEKLFF. The CDR3 DNA follows: TGTGCCAGCAGTCGAGTTGCAACTAATGAAAAACTGTTTTTT.

This clonotype occurred many times. V gene TRBV2 combines with J gene TRBJ2-4; no firm D call. V lost 7 bases to trimming and J lost 5 bases, with 12 bases between them. CDR3 size: 13 residues. Looked up from germline, CDR1 is SNHLY and CDR2 is FYNNEI. DNA of the CDR3: TGTGCCAGCATCGCGGCTACCCAAAACATTCAGTACTTC. This sequence encodes CASIAATQNIQYF.

This chain joins TRBV20-1 and TRBJ1-2; D might be TRBD1 (5 bases). The CDR3 length is 14 residues. Trimming left V 1 base short and J 4 bases short, with 13 bases between. Germline V lookup: CDR1 DFQATT, CDR2 SNEGSKA (reference sequence). CDR3 amino acids: CSARGPLGGYGYTF. DNA for the CDR3: TGCAGTGCTAGAGGCCCCCTTGGGGGCTATGGCTACACCTTC.